The present TCR beta chain was sequenced within a study of cytomegalovirus exposure and HLA in healthy donors. Germline values: CDR1 LNHNV, CDR2 YYDKDF (reference sequence). The length of the CDR3 is 13 residues. Trimming pared 1 base from V and 8 bases from J, leaving 11 bases between. PCR used 60 Vbeta primers and 13 Jbeta primers. The protocol was immunoSEQ multiplex PCR, while the TCRdb copy is restricted to in-frame clones and leaves out a portion. The sample comprises 170,000 or so clones, approximately 84% of which are singletons, and around 0.41% rests with the top ten. Input material: PBMCs. The rearrangement links TRBV15 to TRBJ1-2; maybe TRBD1 (6 bases). This TCR derives from a boy aged 2 to 10 in good health and CMV-seronegative. This chain's CDR3 is CATSRGRGEGYTF. Written as DNA, the CDR3 is TGTGCCACCAGCAGAGGCAGGGGTGAGGGCTACACCTTC.